A single sample is the source of the 23 T cell receptor beta chains below, sequenced in a study of spatial heterogeneity in lung cancer. From the 5' RACE reads, TCRdb called clonotypes with MiXCR, one entry per CDR3 protein. This table holds some 120,000 distinct CDR3 sequences, 9% to 15% found once. The time point denotes: blood at routine non-recurrence follow-up after resection. The sequenced material consisted of unsorted whole RNA from tumor, nontumor lung or frozen PBMC. The specimen comprised PBMCs, sampled at follow-up. The receptors were sampled from a male donor with early-stage non-small cell lung cancer.

This clonotype was observed at least ten times. The chain has TRBV29-1 and TRBJ1-2; 7 bases agree with TRBD1. Germline assignment: CDR1 SQVTM and CDR2 ANQGSEA. J was trimmed by 3 bases and V by 6 bases; bases with no gene match: 7. The CDR3 is 13 residues long. The CDR3 DNA reads TGCAGCGTGCGGGACAGCTGGGACTATGGCTACACCTTC. This sequence encodes CSVRDSWDYGYTF.

This clonotype was recorded many times. The chain combines TRBV9 with TRBJ2-3, with 12 positions matching TRBD2. Germline CDR1 and CDR2: SGDLS and YYNGEE. This CDR3 is 14 amino acids long. With 5 bases clipped from V and 5 bases from J, the junction kept 3 bases outside the gene matches. The CDR3 sequence: CASSLAGGEDTQYF. The CDR3 DNA follows: TGTGCCAGCAGTCTAGCGGGAGGGGAAGATACGCAGTATTTT.

This clonotype has only one observation. The V and J genes are TRBV30 and TRBJ2-7, with D perhaps given as TRBD1 or TRBD2 (5 bases each). V dropped 0 bases and J dropped 3 bases, with 6 bases sitting between them. The CDR3 consists of 12 residues. In germline, CDR1 is GTSNPN, CDR2 SVGIG (reference sequence). The CDR3 spells CAWSVGGYEQYF. The DNA of the CDR3 is TGTGCCTGGAGTGTTGGGGGCTACGAGCAGTACTTC. Filled out from reference TRBV30 and TRBJ2-7, the complete variable domain reads SQTIHQWPATLVQPVGSPLSLECTVEGTSNPNLYWYRQAAGRGLQLLFYSVGIGQISSEVPQNLSASRPQDRQFILSSKKLLLSDSGFYLCAWSVGGYEQYFGPGTRLTVT.

A few counts support this clonotype. V gene TRBV29-1 combines with J gene TRBJ1-1, with 9 bases that match TRBD1. The CDR3 extends over 13 amino acids. Germline V gene data show CDR1 as SQVTM and CDR2 as ANQGSEA. The V gene end was trimmed by 7 bases and the J gene end by 5 bases; junction bases not matched to a gene: 8. The CDR3 DNA is TGCAGCGGCAACAGGGGGCAGGGAACTGAAGCTTTCTTT. Protein: CSGNRGQGTEAFF.

V and J are TRBV9 and TRBJ2-2; D is ambiguous. The germline V gene encodes CDR1 SGDLS and CDR2 YYNGEE. The length of the CDR3 is 12 residues. V lost 0 bases and J lost 6, with 3 bases in between. The CDR3: CASSVVAGELFF. CDR3 nucleotide sequence: TGTGCCAGCAGCGTAGTTGCCGGGGAGCTGTTTTTT.

Concerning this clonotype: One end of the junction does not line up with germline, which may come from a read error. The rearrangement links TRBV12-3 or TRBV12-4 to TRBJ1-5, with unresolved D. The CDR3 has 13 amino acids. The DNA for the CDR3 is TGTGCCAGCAGTTTCGGCGGAGGTCAGTCCCAGCATTTT. It specifies CASSFGGGQSQHF.

V gene TRBV5-6 combines with J gene TRBJ2-7; tentative D call: TRBD1 (5 bases). The CDR3 spans 14 residues. CDR1 SGHDT and CDR2 YYEEEE come from the germline V gene. V was trimmed by 3 bases and J by 2 bases, leaving 12 bases between them. CDR3 amino acids: CASSSGLSTYEQYF. The CDR3 DNA reads TGTGCCAGCAGCTCAGGGTTATCGACCTACGAGCAGTACTTC.

This clonotype was observed many times. This sequence joins TRBV7-8 and TRBJ2-6, with D unclear. CDR3 length equals 14 residues. Trimming stripped 2 bases from V and 2 bases from J, with 4 bases between. Germline V gene sequence: CDR1 SGHVS, CDR2 FQNEAQ. CDR3 loop: CASSLQPGANVLTF. The CDR3 DNA sequence: TGTGCCAGCAGCTTACAACCTGGGGCCAACGTCCTGACTTTC.

V and J are TRBV12-3 or TRBV12-4 and TRBJ2-7; D is perhaps TRBD2 (5 bases). This CDR3 comprises 14 residues. With 5 bases removed from V and 5 bases from J, the gap between germline ends came to 16 bases. CDR3 nucleotides: TGTGCCAGCAGTACCATCCCCGGCGGGCACGAGCAGTACTTC. Translating it yields CASSTIPGGHEQYF.

This clonotype was seen more than once but under ten times. This rearrangement joins TRBV6-2 or TRBV6-3 to TRBJ2-7; 13 bases line up with TRBD2. The CDR3 consists of 18 residues. The J segment lost 0 bases and the V segment lost 6 bases, leaving 11 bases of the junction unmatched. Germline CDR1 is MNHEY and CDR2 is SVGEGT. The CDR3 sequence is CASSPTSGGSRRSYEQYF. The CDR3 DNA follows: TGTGCCAGCAGCCCGACTAGCGGGGGGTCCCGTCGCTCCTACGAGCAGTACTTC.

The chain joins TRBV6-1 to TRBJ2-4; no reliable D call. CDR1 is MNHNS and CDR2 is SASEGT in the germline V gene. The V and J ends lost 5 bases and 3 bases respectively, with 23 bases between them. The CDR3 has 18 residues. The CDR3 DNA reads as TGTGCCAGCAGTAGGGCAGGACCGGGCCCCTCGTTCAAAAACATTCAGTACTTC. It encodes CASSRAGPGPSFKNIQYF.

The sample holds many counts of this clonotype. This rearrangement joins TRBV5-8 to TRBJ1-4; D call uncertain. This CDR3 has 16 amino acids. Trimming shortened V by 4 bases and J by 2 bases, and 15 bases separated the two germline ends. CDR1 is SGHTS, CDR2 YDEGEE, per germline. The CDR3 sequence: CASSPGRLATNEKLFF. CDR3 DNA: TGTGCCAGCAGCCCCGGACGGCTTGCTACTAATGAAAAACTGTTTTTT.

This clonotype was recorded many times. CDR3 nucleotides: TGCGCCAGCAGCTTGCCCAGCGGGGGGCCCACAGATACGCAGTATTTT. The encoded protein is CASSLPSGGPTDTQYF. This sequence joins TRBV5-1 and TRBJ2-3; 9 positions match TRBD2. Germline V lookup: CDR1 SGHRS, CDR2 YFSETQ. V gave up 1 base and J gave up 2 bases; unmatched junction bases: 5. This CDR3 contains 16 residues.

This chain uses TRBV18 with TRBJ1-1; no clear D. Germline CDR1 is KGHSH and CDR2 is LQKENI. V was shortened by 6 bases and J by 1 base, with 12 bases between the two germline ends. This CDR3 spans 14 amino acids. The CDR3: CASSSLERNTEAFF. Here the CDR3 DNA reads TGTGCCAGCTCCTCCCTAGAACGGAACACTGAAGCTTTCTTT.

The gene calls are TRBV5-1 and TRBJ2-1, with TRBD1 matching 11 bases. In germline, CDR1 is SGHRS, CDR2 YFSETQ. The CDR3 is 16 residues long. V was clipped by 3 bases and J by 7 bases; unmatched bases: 9. CDR3 in amino acids: CASSSNRDRGKNEQFF. The DNA of the CDR3 is TGCGCCAGCAGCTCCAACCGGGACAGGGGGAAAAATGAGCAGTTCTTC.

In its sample, this clonotype was seen a few times. CDR3 nucleotide sequence: TGCGCCAGCAGCCCGGGACTAGCGGGGGGCGGACTCCTTTACAATGAGCAGTTCTTC. Translated: CASSPGLAGGGLLYNEQFF. The chain links TRBV5-1 to TRBJ2-1; the match to TRBD2 covers 15 bases. This CDR3 has 19 amino acids. Looked up from germline, CDR1 is SGHRS and CDR2 is YFSETQ. The junction had 12 bases not matched to a gene; V was cut back by 4 bases and J by 4 bases.

In this sample, this clonotype turned up a few times. The V call is TRBV7-2, the J call TRBJ2-4, with TRBD1 matching over 8 bases. There are 13 residues in the CDR3. Germline CDR1 and CDR2: SGHTA and FQGNSA. Losses at the gene ends were 5 bases for V and 10 bases for J; bases not matched to a gene: 7. The DNA for the CDR3 is TGTGCCAGCAGCCCCGGACAGGGCAGAATTCAGTACTTC. As protein: CASSPGQGRIQYF.

This clonotype has just a few counts. The chain has TRBV28 and TRBJ1-5, with D possibly being TRBD1 (6 bases). Germline V CDR1 and CDR2: MDHEN, SYDVKM. V shed 4 bases and J shed 5 bases, with 15 bases lying between them. This CDR3 has 15 amino acids. The CDR3 DNA follows: TGTGCCAGCAGTTCCCCACAGGGAGAGTATCAGCCCCAGCATTTT. This translates into CASSSPQGEYQPQHF.

In this sample, this clonotype turned up many times. The DNA of the CDR3 is TGCGCCAGCAGCACCACCGACAGGGGGAACTATGGCTACACCTTC. It codes for CASSTTDRGNYGYTF. The rearrangement joins TRBV5-1 to TRBJ1-2, with 9 bases fitting TRBD1. V trimming: 4 bases; J trimming: 2 bases; junction bases outside the gene matches: 6. Germline V gene sequence: CDR1 SGHRS, CDR2 YFSETQ. The CDR3 runs 15 residues.

The sample holds many counts of this clonotype. The chain links TRBV20-1 to TRBJ2-3; D not resolved. CDR1 and CDR2 from the germline V gene are DFQATT and SNEGSKA (reference sequence). The CDR3 covers 14 residues. Trimming took 0 bases from V and 3 from J, leaving 10 bases between them. This CDR3 reads CSARDPFGTDTQYF. The CDR3 DNA is TGCAGTGCTAGAGATCCGTTTGGTACAGATACGCAGTATTTT.

This CDR3 is CASSYYPGAGSPLHF. The CDR3 coding sequence is TGTGCCAGCAGTTACTATCCGGGGGCTGGGTCACCCCTCCACTTT. The rearrangement links TRBV6-5 to TRBJ1-6; D is possibly TRBD1 (6 bases). The CDR3 loop spans 15 amino acids. Germline V gene sequence: CDR1 MNHEY, CDR2 SVGAGI. V lost 1 base to trimming and J lost 10 bases, with 14 bases between them.

The chain uses TRBV6-5 and TRBJ2-7, with TRBD1 identical over 9 bases. Germline V gene sequence: CDR1 MNHEY, CDR2 SVGAGI. J gave up 3 bases and V 6 bases, and 15 bases lay outside the gene matches. CDR3 length: 17 residues. The CDR3 DNA follows: TGTGCCAGCAGCCGGGTTCGTTCCGGGACAGGGAGCTACGAGCAGTACTTC. Translating gives CASSRVRSGTGSYEQYF.

The chain links TRBV24-1 to TRBJ2-7; D possibly matches TRBD1 or TRBD2 (6 bases each). The CDR3 has 13 amino acids. Per the germline V gene, CDR1 is KGHDR and CDR2 is SFDVKD. The V end was cut by 3 bases, the J end by 13 bases, with 18 bases between. The CDR3 loop reads CATSDPRIGGFYF. The DNA for the CDR3 is TGTGCCACCAGTGATCCTCGTATAGGGGGGTTTTACTTC.